This entry lists 24 T cell receptor beta chains sequenced from one sample in a study of cytomegalovirus exposure and HLA in healthy donors. Assay used: immunoSEQ multiplex PCR; TCRdb lists only in-frame clones, some missing. The sample has some 320,000 clones; around 90% are singletons. What was sequenced was PBMCs. The receptors were sampled from a woman aged 25 to 39 in good health and CMV-seropositive.

This chain connects TRBV29-1 to TRBJ2-1; D assignment may be TRBD1 or TRBD2 (5 bases each). V was clipped by 4 bases and J by 5 bases, with 9 bases between them. The CDR3 is 12 amino acids. Germline loops: CDR1 SQVTM, CDR2 ANQGSEA. CDR3 protein: CSVAGTNNEQFF. CDR3 nucleotide sequence: TGCAGCGTTGCGGGGACCAACAATGAGCAGTTCTTC.

This chain joins TRBV9 and TRBJ2-7; D possibly corresponds to TRBD1 (6 bases). Trimming shortened V by 4 bases and J by 5 bases, and 19 bases separated the two germline ends. CDR3 length equals 15 residues. Germline-derived CDR1 and CDR2 are SGDLS and YYNGEE. CDR3 amino acids: CASSFGTLSENEQYF. The CDR3 DNA is TGTGCCAGCAGCTTCGGGACACTTTCTGAGAACGAGCAGTACTTC.

The CDR3 DNA sequence: TGTGCCAGCAGACAGGCCCTCTCCTACGAGCAGTACTTC. It translates to CASRQALSYEQYF. The chain uses TRBV28 and TRBJ2-7; weak D call: TRBD1 (5 bases). The CDR3 is 13 amino acids. Germline V gene data show CDR1 as MDHEN and CDR2 as SYDVKM. The germline V and J ends were trimmed by 6 bases and 0 bases, with 9 bases remaining between them.

The J gene is TRBJ2-1, the V gene TRBV7-6, with D unclear. Germline CDR1 SGHVS, CDR2 FNYEAQ. Trimming removed 1 base from V and 2 bases from J, with 6 bases in between. The CDR3 covers 14 residues. The CDR3 sequence is CASSLVATYNEQFF. CDR3 DNA: TGTGCCAGCAGCTTAGTCGCGACCTACAATGAGCAGTTCTTC.

This sequence joins TRBV6-4 and TRBJ1-1; D gene uncertain. This CDR3 comprises 13 residues. Germline values: CDR1 MRHNA, CDR2 SNTAGT. V was trimmed by 6 bases and J by 0 bases, leaving 8 bases between them. CDR3 region: CASSVTVNTEAFF. In DNA, the CDR3 is TGTGCCAGCAGCGTAACAGTGAACACTGAAGCTTTCTTT.

The V call is TRBV15, the J call TRBJ2-2, with TRBD1 matching 7 bases. The CDR3 consists of 16 residues. Germline CDR1 is LNHNV and CDR2 is YYDKDF (reference sequence). The ends lost 5 bases at V and 1 base at J; junction bases unmatched: 7. The CDR3 DNA reads TGTGCCACCAGCCCTTTCCGGGACAGGAACACCGGGGAGCTGTTTTTT. It yields the protein CATSPFRDRNTGELFF.

The chain recombines TRBV5-1 with TRBJ2-7; D uncertain. CDR3 length equals 13 residues. The ends were cut back, 2 bases at V and 1 base at J, with 7 bases in the middle. From germline, CDR1 is SGHRS and CDR2 YFSETQ. The CDR3 sequence: CASSFPDSYEQYF. The CDR3 DNA sequence: TGCGCCAGCAGCTTCCCGGATTCCTACGAGCAGTACTTC.

This clone came up once. The gene calls are TRBV4-3 and TRBJ1-2; no firm D call. CDR1 and CDR2 (germline): LGHNA, YSLEER. The CDR3 has 13 amino acids. V lost 4 bases, J lost 4 bases, and 10 bases lay in between. The CDR3 region is CASSPDTSYGYTF. CDR3 nucleotide sequence: TGCGCCAGCAGCCCCGACACCAGCTATGGCTACACCTTC.

The rearrangement joins TRBV27 to TRBJ1-2; D remains unclear. The ends were cut back, 4 bases at V and 4 bases at J, with 13 bases in the middle. Germline lookup yields CDR1 MNHEY and CDR2 SMNVEV (reference sequence). CDR3 length: 14 amino acids. CDR3 sequence reads: CASSSLNGPYGYTF. The CDR3 DNA reads as TGTGCCAGCAGTTCTCTAAACGGGCCCTATGGCTACACCTTC.

J is TRBJ1-1 and V is TRBV29-1, with TRBD1 identical over 7 bases. This CDR3 spans 13 amino acids. Germline trimming cut 2 bases from V and 6 bases from J; bases unmatched to any gene: 6. Germline-derived CDR1 and CDR2 are SQVTM and ANQGSEA. This chain's CDR3 is CSVEQGVWSEAFF. DNA for the CDR3: TGCAGCGTTGAACAGGGGGTTTGGTCTGAAGCTTTCTTT.

This clone was picked up a small number of times. This rearrangement joins TRBV7-7 to TRBJ2-3; D is possibly TRBD1 (6 bases). V was shortened by 2 bases and J by 0 bases, with 15 bases between the two germline ends. The CDR3 loop spans 17 amino acids. Germline CDR1 is SSHAT and CDR2 is FNYEAQ (reference sequence). The CDR3, as DNA: TGTGCCAGCAGCTTAAATGCAGGGGCCGTTAGCACAGATACGCAGTATTTT. Encoded protein: CASSLNAGAVSTDTQYF.

This clone was picked up a small number of times. The V call is TRBV18, the J call TRBJ2-7; D perhaps matches TRBD1 (5 bases). The ends were cut back, 1 base at V and 5 bases at J, with 15 bases in the middle. Germline loops: CDR1 KGHSH, CDR2 LQKENI. The CDR3 loop spans 15 amino acids. The CDR3 DNA is TGTGCCAGCTCACCACTAGGGGCCCTCTACGACGAGCAGTACTTC. It specifies CASSPLGALYDEQYF.

The genes are TRBV19 and TRBJ2-2, with TRBD2 as a possible D gene (5 bases). V was cut by 6 bases and J by 6 bases, with 8 bases left in between. The germline V gene encodes CDR1 LNHDA and CDR2 SQIVND (reference sequence). The CDR3 is 12 amino acids. The CDR3 protein is CASSEGAGELFF. CDR3 DNA sequence: TGTGCCAGTAGCGAGGGAGCCGGGGAGCTGTTTTTT.

The V gene is TRBV5-6, the J gene TRBJ2-7, with unresolved D. Germline V gives CDR1 SGHDT, CDR2 YYEEEE. With 4 bases removed from V and 2 bases from J, the gap between germline ends came to 10 bases. The CDR3 loop spans 13 amino acids. Here the CDR3 DNA reads TGTGCCAGCAGCCCGAATCCAACCTACGAGCAGTACTTC. Its protein product is CASSPNPTYEQYF.

This clone was found a few times. Other DNA sequences in the same sample also yield this CDR3. J is TRBJ1-2 and V is TRBV28, with D unclear. Germline V CDR1 and CDR2: MDHEN, SYDVKM. This CDR3 comprises 9 residues. The ends were cut back, 8 bases at V and 5 bases at J, with 3 bases in the middle. CDR3 nucleotides: TGTGCCAGCGGGTATGGCTACACCTTC. Residues: CASGYGYTF.

This sequence joins TRBV4-2 and TRBJ2-7; D remains unclear. Germline V gene data show CDR1 as LGHNA and CDR2 as YNFKEQ. V lost 1 base and J lost 3, with 13 bases in between. The CDR3 totals 15 residues. CDR3 residues: CASSQGIDTFYEQYF. Written as DNA, the CDR3 is TGTGCCAGCAGCCAAGGTATCGACACCTTCTACGAGCAGTACTTC.

The chain carries TRBV6-6 and TRBJ1-3, with TRBD1 matching over 8 bases. The CDR3 sequence is 15 residues long. The ends lost 7 bases at V and 1 base at J; junction bases unmatched: 6. CDR1 MNHNY and CDR2 SVGAGI come from the germline V gene (reference sequence). CDR3 coding DNA: TGTGCCAGCAACCCGACAGGGGAATCTGGAAACACCATATATTTT. This sequence encodes CASNPTGESGNTIYF.

This clone was seen only once. The V gene is TRBV4-3, the J gene TRBJ2-5, with TRBD2 as a possible D gene (7 bases). Germline V gene data show CDR1 as LGHNA and CDR2 as YSLEER. The CDR3 runs 16 residues. V lost 4 bases and J 5 bases, leaving 20 bases between the germline ends. CDR3 region: CASSPQTGRVGETQYF. In DNA, the CDR3 is TGCGCCAGCAGCCCCCAAACAGGGAGGGTGGGGGAGACCCAGTACTTC.

J is TRBJ1-5 and V is TRBV28; TRBD1 might be the D (6 bases). Germline CDR1 and CDR2: MDHEN and SYDVKM. CDR3 length equals 12 residues. Trimming took 11 bases from V and 4 from J, leaving 12 bases between them. The CDR3 sequence is CALGGANQPQHF. DNA for the CDR3: TGTGCCTTGGGGGGGGCTAATCAGCCCCAGCATTTT. Filled out from reference TRBV28 and TRBJ1-5, the complete variable domain reads DVKVTQSSRYLVKRTGEKVFLECVQDMDHENMFWYRQDPGLGLRLIYFSYDVKMKEKGDIPEGYSVSREKKERFSLILESASTNQTSMYLCALGGANQPQHFGDGTRLSIL.

V usage is TRBV4-3 and J usage is TRBJ2-3; D is unresolved. This CDR3 is 15 amino acids long. Germline CDR1 LGHNA, CDR2 YSLEER. Between the trimmed V and J ends, which lost 0 bases and 2 bases, there was a span of 9 bases. CDR3 coding DNA: TGCGCCAGCAGCCAAGAGCGTCCTGCCACAGATACGCAGTATTTT. This sequence encodes CASSQERPATDTQYF.

In DNA, the CDR3 is TGTGCCAGCAGTTTGGGACAGGGGAACACCGGGGAGCTGTTTTTT. Its translation is CASSLGQGNTGELFF. This sequence joins TRBV27 and TRBJ2-2, with 9 bases that match TRBD1. V lost 3 bases and J lost 1; bases outside the gene matches: 0. The CDR3 runs 15 residues. Germline V gene data show CDR1 as MNHEY and CDR2 as SMNVEV (reference sequence).

The chain combines TRBV5-1 with TRBJ2-1, with 8 bases lining up with TRBD2. Trimming removed 5 bases from V and 0 bases from J; junction bases left unmatched: 7. The CDR3 covers 16 residues. Germline V gives CDR1 SGHRS, CDR2 YFSETQ. The CDR3 sequence: CASRLYTSGSYNEQFF. In DNA form, the CDR3 reads TGCGCCAGCAGGTTATACACTAGCGGCTCCTACAATGAGCAGTTCTTC. Supplemented by reference TRBV5-1 and TRBJ2-1, the full variable domain reads KAGVTQTPRYLIKTRGQQVTLSCSPISGHRSVSWYQQTPGQGLQFLFEYFSETQRNKGNFPGRFSGRQFSNSRSEMNVSTLELGDSALYLCASRLYTSGSYNEQFFGPGTRLTVL.

The genes are TRBV28 and TRBJ2-1; 7 nucleotides match TRBD2. The CDR3 consists of 14 residues. V was pared by 6 bases and J by 4 bases, with 6 bases of the junction left unmatched. In germline, CDR1 is MDHEN, CDR2 SYDVKM. The CDR3 region is CASRSSGLYNEQFF. CDR3 sequence (DNA): TGTGCCAGCAGGTCTAGCGGTTTATACAATGAGCAGTTCTTC.

This CDR3 is CASSYSTGILYEQYF. The CDR3 DNA reads TGTGCCAGCAGTTACTCGACAGGGATTCTCTACGAGCAGTACTTC. The chain carries TRBV6-5 and TRBJ2-7; 7 nucleotides match TRBD1. The CDR3 totals 15 residues. Germline V gives CDR1 MNHEY, CDR2 SVGAGI. Trimming took 0 bases from V and 3 from J; bases not matched to a gene: 5.